One sample yielded the 8 T cell receptor beta chains listed below, sequenced in a study of cytomegalovirus exposure and HLA in healthy donors. Both 60 Vbeta primers and 13 Jbeta primers went into the PCR. Repertoires were generated with immunoSEQ multiplex PCR, while TCRdb's copy carries only in-frame clones and drops some. Of 240,000 or so clones in the sample, about 81% were seen once. The specimen was PBMCs. These receptor sequences come from a woman aged 40 to 55 in good health and CMV-seropositive.

This clone was counted a single time. The gene calls are TRBV29-1 and TRBJ1-2, with TRBD1 matching over 8 bases. V lost 6 bases and J lost 0; bases outside the gene matches: 6. From germline, CDR1 is SQVTM and CDR2 ANQGSEA. The CDR3 is 14 residues long. The CDR3 sequence is CSVGTGQANYGYTF. The CDR3 DNA follows: TGCAGCGTCGGGACAGGTCAAGCTAACTATGGCTACACCTTC.

This clone was counted a single time. This chain uses TRBV4-3 with TRBJ2-2; a possible D gene is TRBD2 (6 bases). This CDR3 comprises 13 residues. V dropped 5 bases and J dropped 6 bases, with 10 bases sitting between them. CDR1 is LGHNA and CDR2 is YSLEER in the germline V gene. In DNA form, the CDR3 reads TGCGCCAGCAGCGGGGGGACTCCCGGGGAGCTGTTTTTT. It yields the protein CASSGGTPGELFF.

The chain couples TRBV4-3 to TRBJ2-5; 11 nucleotides line up with TRBD2. This CDR3 comprises 15 residues. Germline V gives CDR1 LGHNA, CDR2 YSLEER. With V trimmed by 1 base and J by 5 bases, 3 bases remained unmatched. The CDR3 DNA reads as TGCGCCAGCAGCCAAGGTAGCGGGAGGGTGGAGACCCAGTACTTC. It encodes CASSQGSGRVETQYF.

The chain recombines TRBV21-1 with TRBJ1-1. TRBV21-1 is marked as a pseudogene. This CDR3 has 16 residues. CDR3 DNA: TGTGCCAGCAGCAGGGGCTCGGAGGGGTCGAACACTGAAGCTTTCTTT. Its protein is CASSRGSEGSNTEAFF.

This chain joins TRBV7-3 and TRBJ1-3; weak D call: TRBD1 (6 bases). The germline V gene encodes CDR1 SGHTA and CDR2 FQGTGA. The V and J ends lost 2 bases and 2 bases respectively, with 7 bases between them. This CDR3 comprises 14 residues. This chain's CDR3 is CASSLGTTGNTIYF. The CDR3 nucleotides read TGTGCCAGCAGCTTAGGGACAACTGGAAACACCATATATTTT.

This clone has just one count. The gene calls are TRBV10-3 and TRBJ1-1, with D tentatively TRBD1 (5 bases). Germline CDR1 is ENHRY and CDR2 is SYGVKD. V lost 3 bases, J lost 5 bases, and 22 bases lay in between. The CDR3 loop spans 17 amino acids. CDR3 sequence: CAISDAGDSARGTEAFF. Written as DNA, the CDR3 is TGTGCCATCAGTGACGCGGGGGACTCGGCGAGAGGGACTGAAGCTTTCTTT.

The chain has TRBV5-6 and TRBJ2-7; 11 bases agree with TRBD2. The CDR3 loop spans 16 amino acids. Looked up from germline, CDR1 is SGHDT and CDR2 is YYEEEE. V was clipped by 5 bases and J by 6 bases; unmatched bases: 13. Here the CDR3 DNA reads TGTGCCAGCAGGCTGAGGCTGACTAGCGGGAAAGGCGAGCAGTACTTC. Its translation: CASRLRLTSGKGEQYF.

This clone turned up a few times. The J gene is TRBJ2-1, the V gene TRBV6-1; 8 bases agree with TRBD2. The CDR3 has 14 residues. Germline-derived CDR1 and CDR2 are MNHNS and SASEGT. The ends lost 8 bases at V and 8 bases at J; junction bases unmatched: 11. The CDR3 region has the DNA TGTGCCAGCGGTCGGGAGGGCCTCGGGGATGAGCAGTTCTTC. Protein sequence: CASGREGLGDEQFF.